This T cell receptor (beta chain) was captured in a study of T-cell reconstitution after alpha-beta-depleted transplantation in children. This CDR3 spans 16 amino acids. The V gene end was trimmed by 0 bases and the J gene end by 5 bases; junction bases not matched to a gene: 7. Germline CDR1 is LGHNA and CDR2 is YNFKEQ. This clonotype showed up just a few times. A library of TCRbeta sequences, prepared with unique molecular identifiers, was generated. Each CDR3 protein gets one entry after TCRdb re-called the PCR reads with MiXCR. The sample shows more than 550,000 distinct CDR3 sequences, 8% to 11% of them seen only once.

This clonotype originated in a human donor who donated a stem cell graft to a child with acute myeloid leukemia. This specimen was PBMCs from the stem cell graft donor, taken from the stem cell graft. The chain carries TRBV4-2 and TRBJ2-5; 9 bases line up with TRBD1. The CDR3 bases are TGTGCCAGCAGCCAAGATGGGACAGGGTCCGCGGAGACCCAGTACTTC. Translated: CASSQDGTGSAETQYF.